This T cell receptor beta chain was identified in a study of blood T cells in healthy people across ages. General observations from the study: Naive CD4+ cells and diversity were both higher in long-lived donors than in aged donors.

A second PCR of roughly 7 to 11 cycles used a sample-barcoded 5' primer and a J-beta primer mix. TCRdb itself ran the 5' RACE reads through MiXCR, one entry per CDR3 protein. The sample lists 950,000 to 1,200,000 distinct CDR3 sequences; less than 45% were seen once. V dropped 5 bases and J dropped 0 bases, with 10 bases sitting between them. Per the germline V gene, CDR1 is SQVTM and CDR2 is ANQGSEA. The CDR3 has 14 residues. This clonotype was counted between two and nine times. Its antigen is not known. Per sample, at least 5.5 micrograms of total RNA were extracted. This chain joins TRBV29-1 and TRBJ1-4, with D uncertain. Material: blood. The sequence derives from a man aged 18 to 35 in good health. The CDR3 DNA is TGCAGCGTTCGTGAGGGATCAACTAATGAAAAACTGTTTTTT. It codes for CSVREGSTNEKLFF.